One and the same sample provided the 6 T cell receptor beta chains below, sequenced in a study of CD8+CD57+ T cells in acquired aplastic anemia. Both TCR beta VDJ combination and CDR3 sequence profiling were carried out. Genomic DNA was the template for this profiling. Each CDR3 protein gets one entry after TCRdb re-called the reads with MiXCR. The repertoire holds about 160,000 distinct CDR3 sequences, with approximately 40% as singletons. The specimen sequenced was sorted CD4+, CD8+, or CD8+CD57+ T cells (not recorded which) from PBMCs. These receptors were obtained from a human donor in good health.

In this sample, this clonotype turned up a few times. The CDR3 DNA follows: TGTGCCAGCAGAAGCCAGGTGCTGATGAACACTGAAGCTTTCTTT. It is translated as CASRSQVLMNTEAFF. The J gene is TRBJ1-1, the V gene TRBV19; no clear D. The V end was cut by 9 bases, the J end by 0 bases, with 17 bases between. CDR1 LNHDA and CDR2 SQIVND come from the germline V gene (reference sequence). The CDR3 length is 15 residues.

The chain links TRBV24-1 to TRBJ2-5; a weak D match, TRBD2 (6 bases). In germline, CDR1 is KGHDR, CDR2 SFDVKD. This CDR3 spans 14 amino acids. Trimming removed 3 bases from V and 6 bases from J, with 13 bases in between. The CDR3 coding sequence is TGTGCCACCAGTGATCCTAGGGGCGGGAAGACCCAGTACTTC. It yields the protein CATSDPRGGKTQYF.

The CDR3 nucleotides read TGTGCCATCAATCCAGCGGGGGGCCTCAGCTCCTACAATGAGCAGTTCTTC. This gives the protein CAINPAGGLSSYNEQFF. The gene calls are TRBV10-3 and TRBJ2-1; 9 positions match TRBD2. This CDR3 has 17 amino acids. Germline CDR1 ENHRY, CDR2 SYGVKD. With 7 bases clipped from V and 0 bases from J, the junction kept 10 bases outside the gene matches.

V usage is TRBV28 and J usage is TRBJ2-7; 16 bases are shared with TRBD2. The CDR3 totals 18 residues. J lost 2 bases, V lost 5 bases, and 9 bases had no gene match. Germline assignment: CDR1 MDHEN and CDR2 SYDVKM. The DNA for the CDR3 is TGTGCCAGCAGTGTACCGGGACTAGCGGGAGGGCTAGCCTACGAGCAGTACTTC. Protein sequence: CASSVPGLAGGLAYEQYF. Supplemented by reference TRBV28 and TRBJ2-7, the full variable domain reads DVKVTQSSRYLVKRTGEKVFLECVQDMDHENMFWYRQDPGLGLRLIYFSYDVKMKEKGDIPEGYSVSREKKERFSLILESASTNQTSMYLCASSVPGLAGGLAYEQYFGPGTRLTVT.

This clonotype was seen a few times. The chain joins TRBV15 to TRBJ1-6; D not resolved. The CDR3 spans 14 residues. V shed 6 bases and J shed 4 bases, with 10 bases lying between them. Germline CDR1 is LNHNV and CDR2 is YYDKDF (reference sequence). The CDR3 DNA sequence: TGTGCCACCAGTTCTGGGCCTTATAATTCACCCCTCCACTTT. Translating gives CATSSGPYNSPLHF.

This clonotype has ten or more counts. The rearrangement joins TRBV7-9 to TRBJ1-1; D possibly corresponds to TRBD1 (6 bases). V was trimmed by 2 bases and J by 1 base, leaving 17 bases between them. There are 17 residues in the CDR3. CDR1 SEHNR and CDR2 FQNEAQ come from the germline V gene (reference sequence). The CDR3 loop is CASSLLPAEGENTEAFF. For the CDR3, the DNA is TGTGCCAGCAGCTTACTGCCGGCGGAGGGGGAGAACACTGAAGCTTTCTTT.